Each of the 3 T cell receptor beta chains below was sequenced from the same sample in a study of beta chain features in type 1 diabetes. Broader study findings: TCRB CDR3s from Type 1 diabetes patients were moderately but significantly shorter in all four CD4+ subsets.

TCRB transcripts that were expressed got sequenced, as all of the isolated RNA had been reverse transcribed. Produced via immunoSEQ multiplex PCR; TCRdb's table is partial and in-frame only. The table includes 630,000 or so clones, 11% to 15% detected once. Which antigens these TCRs recognize remains unknown. The specimen sequenced was naive CD4+ T cells from blood. These receptors were collected from a young man with type 1 diabetes.

This clone was detected once. The CDR3 DNA sequence: TGCGCCAGCAGCCAAGAGGGACTACCAAGACCAGGTGAGCAGTTCTTC. Its protein product is CASSQEGLPRPGEQFF. The chain recombines TRBV4-1 with TRBJ2-1, with 7 bases fitting TRBD2. The CDR3 is 16 amino acids. J lost 9 bases, V lost 0 bases, and 11 bases had no gene match. Germline CDR1 and CDR2: MGHRA and YSYEKL.

About this clone itself: Other DNA sequences from this sample encode an identical CDR3 as well. The rearrangement links TRBV20-1 to TRBJ2-7; D call uncertain. V lost 0 bases and J lost 4, with 4 bases in between. This CDR3 comprises 11 residues. CDR1 and CDR2 from the germline V gene are DFQATT and SNEGSKA (reference sequence). DNA of the CDR3: TGCAGTGCTAGAGACACTTACGAGCAGTACTTC. Its translation: CSARDTYEQYF.

The chain has TRBV7-9 and TRBJ1-2, with D unclear. V was shortened by 1 base and J by 3 bases, with 9 bases between the two germline ends. The CDR3 is made up of 14 amino acids. Germline V lookup: CDR1 SEHNR, CDR2 FQNEAQ (reference sequence). CDR3 sequence reads: CASSLGVAHYGYTF. CDR3 sequence (DNA): TGTGCCAGCAGCTTAGGTGTGGCCCACTATGGCTACACCTTC.